Presented here are 29 T cell receptor beta chains from one specimen sequenced in a study of blood T cell repertoires in COVID-19. Profiling relied on immunoSEQ multiplex PCR, and the TCRdb table lists in-frame clones only, not all of them. Here the sample spans about 70,000 clones, around 87% being singletons. Sequenced material: peripheral blood. The receptors here all came from a woman younger than 30 with acute or convalescent COVID-19.

The rearrangement joins TRBV7-8 to TRBJ1-1; 9 bases line up with TRBD1. The ends lost 4 bases at V and 3 bases at J; junction bases unmatched: 12. Germline CDR1 SGHVS, CDR2 FQNEAQ. The CDR3 is 17 residues long. The CDR3 DNA sequence: TGTGCCAGCAGCTCCACAACAGGGGGCCTTAGGGACACTGAAGCTTTCTTT. Its translation: CASSSTTGGLRDTEAFF.

This clone was seen a few times. The chain employs TRBV4-3 and TRBJ2-7; TRBD2 matches 9 bases. The germline V gene encodes CDR1 LGHNA and CDR2 YSLEER. Losses at the gene ends were 1 base for V and 3 bases for J; bases not matched to a gene: 4. The CDR3 spans 15 residues. The CDR3: CASSQVAGVGYEQYF. The DNA of the CDR3 is TGCGCCAGCAGCCAAGTAGCGGGAGTAGGCTACGAGCAGTACTTC.

The V call is TRBV5-6, the J call TRBJ2-1, with 8 bases matching TRBD2. J lost 2 bases, V lost 4 bases, and 5 bases had no gene match. Germline V gene data show CDR1 as SGHDT and CDR2 as YYEEEE. The CDR3 consists of 15 residues. CDR3 sequence (DNA): TGTGCCAGCAGCCGCGGGGGGCAAACCTACAATGAGCAGTTCTTC. Encoded protein: CASSRGGQTYNEQFF.

The chain links TRBV10-3 to TRBJ1-2, with unresolved D. Germline CDR1 reads ENHRY; CDR2 reads SYGVKD. Trimming left V 4 bases short and J 6 bases short, with 12 bases between. The CDR3 consists of 13 residues. The CDR3 region has the DNA TGTGCCATCAGTGCCGGAGTCGATAATGGCTACACCTTC. It yields the protein CAISAGVDNGYTF.

As regards this clone: Relative to the germline gene, one junction end is altered; a read error may explain this. V usage is TRBV30 and J usage is TRBJ2-1, with 7 bases fitting TRBD1. The CDR3 has 14 amino acids. Germline-derived CDR1 and CDR2 are GTSNPN and SVGIG (reference sequence). CDR3 nucleotides: TGTGCCTGGAGCAGGGGGTTCTCCCACAATGAGCAGTTCTTC. Residues: CAWSRGFSHNEQFF.

The rearrangement joins TRBV6-6 to TRBJ2-2, with a weak D call TRBD2 (6 bases). The CDR3 is made up of 15 amino acids. Germline-derived CDR1 and CDR2 are MNHNY and SVGAGI (reference sequence). V dropped 5 bases and J dropped 4 bases, with 14 bases sitting between them. The CDR3 is CASSTGEWVTGELFF. As DNA, the CDR3 is TGTGCCAGCAGTACGGGGGAGTGGGTCACCGGGGAGCTGTTTTTT.

This clone was observed a single time. This chain connects TRBV10-3 to TRBJ2-7, with 10 positions matching TRBD2. J lost 4 bases, V lost 6 bases, and 6 bases had no gene match. The V gene's germline CDR1 is ENHRY and CDR2 SYGVKD. CDR3 length equals 14 residues. The CDR3 DNA sequence: TGTGCCATCAGCCCCTCTAGCGGGAGTTACGAGCAGTACTTC. The encoded protein is CAISPSSGSYEQYF.

This clone was counted once. V and J are TRBV6-2 or TRBV6-3 and TRBJ2-3; unclear D gene. Trimming shortened V by 2 bases and J by 6 bases, and 15 bases separated the two germline ends. The CDR3 spans 15 residues. Germline assignment: CDR1 MNHEY and CDR2 SVGEGT. The chain's CDR3 is CASSYAVVAGDTQYF. The CDR3 nucleotides are TGTGCCAGCAGTTACGCGGTGGTAGCTGGGGATACGCAGTATTTT.

The chain is built from TRBV4-2 and TRBJ1-5; a possible D gene is TRBD1 (5 bases). The germline CDR1 and CDR2 sequences are LGHNA and YNFKEQ. Deletions cut 4 bases from V and 5 bases from J, with 15 bases between. The length of the CDR3 is 15 residues. The CDR3 here is CASSPRSGGDQPQHF. The CDR3 DNA is TGTGCCAGCAGCCCGAGGTCGGGGGGGGATCAGCCCCAGCATTTT.

The CDR3 DNA follows: TGTGCCAGCAGCCGACTAGCGGGAGGGAAATTAGATACGCAGTATTTT. Protein: CASSRLAGGKLDTQYF. The rearrangement joins TRBV5-5 to TRBJ2-3; 14 bases fit TRBD2. With V trimmed by 4 bases and J by 5 bases, 6 bases remained unmatched. The germline gives CDR1 SGHKS, CDR2 YYEKEE (reference sequence). The CDR3 covers 16 residues.

The chain recombines TRBV15 with TRBJ1-5, with D perhaps TRBD1 (5 bases). CDR1 is LNHNV, CDR2 YYDKDF, per germline (reference sequence). CDR3 size: 14 residues. Trimming stripped 6 bases from V and 1 base from J, with 10 bases between. CDR3 region: CATRPGGSNQPQHF. The CDR3 DNA reads TGTGCCACCAGACCTGGGGGGAGCAATCAGCCCCAGCATTTT.

The J gene is TRBJ2-1, the V gene TRBV9, with TRBD2 as a possible D gene (6 bases). The V end was cut by 4 bases, the J end by 3 bases, with 17 bases between. The germline V gene encodes CDR1 SGDLS and CDR2 YYNGEE. This CDR3 has 16 amino acids. CDR3 amino acids: CASSSNTGGDYNEQFF. As DNA, the CDR3 is TGTGCCAGCAGCTCAAACACCGGAGGGGACTACAATGAGCAGTTCTTC.

This chain connects TRBV7-9 to TRBJ2-7, with a weak D call TRBD2 (5 bases). CDR1 and CDR2 (germline): SEHNR, FQNEAQ (reference sequence). This CDR3 comprises 12 residues. Trimming took off 8 bases at V and 3 bases at J, with 11 bases between the two ends. The CDR3 DNA is TGTGCCAGCTCCGACGGGGACTACGAGCAGTACTTC. It encodes CASSDGDYEQYF.

In its sample, this clone was seen once. The rearrangement links TRBV29-1 to TRBJ1-5; 9 positions agree with TRBD1. Germline V gene data show CDR1 as SQVTM and CDR2 as ANQGSEA. The CDR3 runs to 14 residues. The V segment lost 6 bases and the J segment 0 bases; nucleotides outside the gene matches: 3. The CDR3 is CSVATGGSNQPQHF. DNA for the CDR3: TGCAGCGTAGCGACAGGGGGTAGCAATCAGCCCCAGCATTTT.

This chain joins TRBV11-2 and TRBJ1-1, with 8 nucleotides matching TRBD1. The J segment lost 4 bases and the V segment lost 5 bases, leaving 6 bases of the junction unmatched. The CDR3 is 14 residues long. Per the germline V gene, CDR1 is SGHAT and CDR2 is FQNNGV. CDR3 in DNA: TGTGCCAGCAGCCATGGACAGGGCGGCACTGAAGCTTTCTTT. Translation gives CASSHGQGGTEAFF.

The chain carries TRBV9 and TRBJ2-1, with unresolved D. CDR1 and CDR2 (germline): SGDLS, YYNGEE. This CDR3 spans 16 amino acids. The V end lost 1 base, the J end lost 0 bases, and 11 bases lay between the germline ends. For the CDR3, the DNA is TGTGCCAGCAGCGTAAGTGGCACCCACTCCTACAATGAGCAGTTCTTC. Translated: CASSVSGTHSYNEQFF.

The chain is built from TRBV2 and TRBJ1-1; D is uncertain. The germline V and J ends were trimmed by 8 bases and 6 bases, with 13 bases remaining between them. The germline V gene encodes CDR1 SNHLY and CDR2 FYNNEI. CDR3 length equals 12 residues. DNA of the CDR3: TGTGCCAGCTATAACCAGGCCGCTGAAGCTTTCTTT. This sequence encodes CASYNQAAEAFF.

V gene TRBV13 combines with J gene TRBJ2-1, with unresolved D. Between the trimmed V and J ends, which lost 5 bases and 7 bases, there was a span of 18 bases. Germline CDR1 reads PRHDT; CDR2 reads FYEKMQ (reference sequence). The CDR3 has 15 residues. This chain's CDR3 is CASSPGSRIANEQFF. The CDR3 bases are TGTGCCAGCAGCCCAGGCTCCAGGATCGCAAATGAGCAGTTCTTC.

This clone has a single count. This sequence joins TRBV2 and TRBJ1-1; D is unclear. CDR1 and CDR2 from the germline V gene are SNHLY and FYNNEI. The CDR3 has 13 amino acids. V was cut by 7 bases and J by 1 base, with 10 bases left in between. CDR3 nucleotide sequence: TGTGCCAGCATGCGGGAACCGAACACTGAAGCTTTCTTT. Residues: CASMREPNTEAFF. Full variable domain (outside the CDR3, taken from reference TRBV2 and TRBJ1-1): EPEVTQTPSHQVTQMGQEVILRCVPISNHLYFYWYRQILGQKVEFLVSFYNNEISEKSEIFDDQFSVERPDGSNFTLKIRSTKLEDSAMYFCASMREPNTEAFFGQGTRLTVV.

The chain recombines TRBV15 with TRBJ2-5; 10 bases map to TRBD1. Unmatched junction bases numbered 6, after V lost 3 bases and J lost 5 bases. The CDR3 has 15 amino acids. Germline CDR1 reads LNHNV; CDR2 reads YYDKDF (reference sequence). The CDR3 bases are TGTGCCACCAGCAGGCGACAGGGGGCGGGGGAGACCCAGTACTTC. This translates into CATSRRQGAGETQYF.

This clone was seen a handful of times. Other DNA sequences from this sample encode an identical CDR3 as well. The CDR3 is CASSLGGADTEAFF. The CDR3 nucleotides read TGTGCCAGCAGCTTGGGCGGGGCGGACACTGAAGCTTTCTTT. The chain recombines TRBV5-4 with TRBJ1-1; weak D call: TRBD1 (5 bases). Germline-derived CDR1 and CDR2 are SGHNT and YYREEE (reference sequence). The CDR3 length is 14 residues. With 0 bases removed from V and 3 bases from J, the gap between germline ends came to 9 bases.

The chain employs TRBV5-1 and TRBJ1-5; perhaps TRBD1 as D (5 bases). CDR3 length: 20 residues. Germline V gene data show CDR1 as SGHRS and CDR2 as YFSETQ. Trimming took off 0 bases at V and 2 bases at J, with 24 bases between the two ends. The CDR3 coding sequence is TGCGCCAGCAGCTTGGCCCGGACGGGGGAAATCGGTCGGGGCAATCAGCCCCAGCATTTT. It codes for CASSLARTGEIGRGNQPQHF.

This chain's CDR3 is CASSEWGQGPSAFF. The CDR3 DNA reads TGTGCCAGCAGTGAGTGGGGTCAGGGTCCCTCCGCTTTCTTT. The rearrangement joins TRBV6-1 to TRBJ1-1; weak D call: TRBD1 (5 bases). Germline V lookup: CDR1 MNHNS, CDR2 SASEGT. The V end lost 3 bases, the J end lost 11 bases, and 19 bases lay between the germline ends. CDR3 length equals 14 residues.

This sequence joins TRBV6-5 and TRBJ2-5; 9 bases are shared with TRBD2. This CDR3 has 14 residues. Germline CDR1 and CDR2: MNHEY and SVGAGI. The junction had 7 bases not matched to a gene; V was cut back by 6 bases and J by 5 bases. CDR3 region: CASRWRGGVETQYF. CDR3 coding DNA: TGTGCCAGCAGGTGGCGGGGGGGAGTCGAGACCCAGTACTTC.

This chain joins TRBV7-2 and TRBJ2-7; the match to TRBD1 covers 12 bases. Trimming at V came to 5 bases and at J to 3 bases, leaving 14 bases not matched to a gene. The CDR3 sequence is 18 residues long. Germline assignment: CDR1 SGHTA and CDR2 FQGNSA. This CDR3 reads CASSPKSGTGGGYYEQYF. CDR3 bases: TGTGCCAGCAGCCCAAAATCCGGGACAGGGGGCGGGTACTACGAGCAGTACTTC.

This chain links TRBV28 with TRBJ2-7, with TRBD1 matching 9 bases. The CDR3 runs to 14 residues. Trimming at V came to 6 bases and at J to 6 bases, leaving 9 bases not matched to a gene. Germline-derived CDR1 and CDR2 are MDHEN and SYDVKM. This CDR3 is CASRITGGNAEQYF. The CDR3 DNA reads as TGTGCCAGCAGGATAACAGGGGGCAATGCCGAGCAGTACTTC.

The chain combines TRBV5-4 with TRBJ2-3; 13 bases align to TRBD2. There are 18 residues in the CDR3. Trimming removed 0 bases from V and 2 bases from J; junction bases left unmatched: 6. Germline V gene lookup returns CDR1 SGHNT and CDR2 YYREEE (reference sequence). CDR3 DNA: TGTGCCAGCAGCTTGGAACTAGCGGGGGGGGTCCCCACAGATACGCAGTATTTT. It codes for CASSLELAGGVPTDTQYF.

This chain uses TRBV20-1 with TRBJ1-5; weak D call: TRBD1 (6 bases). CDR1 and CDR2 from the germline V gene are DFQATT and SNEGSKA (reference sequence). The CDR3 runs to 14 residues. The V end was cut by 3 bases, the J end by 2 bases, with 11 bases between. The CDR3, as DNA: TGCAGTGCTAGTCGTTCAGGGGGCAATCAGCCCCAGCATTTT. It codes for CSASRSGGNQPQHF.

The chain employs TRBV19 and TRBJ2-1, with 8 bases fitting TRBD1. With 6 bases clipped from V and 5 bases from J, the junction kept 12 bases outside the gene matches. The CDR3 loop spans 16 amino acids. The germline gives CDR1 LNHDA, CDR2 SQIVND (reference sequence). The CDR3 region is CASSNLGQVGHNEQFF. CDR3 nucleotides: TGTGCCAGTAGCAATCTGGGACAGGTGGGGCACAATGAGCAGTTCTTC. Filled out from reference TRBV19 and TRBJ2-1, the complete variable domain reads DGGITQSPKYLFRKEGQNVTLSCEQNLNHDAMYWYRQDPGQGLRLIYYSQIVNDFQKGDIAEGYSVSREKKESFPLTVTSAQKNPTAFYLCASSNLGQVGHNEQFFGPGTRLTVL.